This T cell receptor beta chain was captured in a study of T-cell reconstitution after alpha-beta-depleted transplantation in children. There are 17 residues in the CDR3. After removal of 6 bases from V and 5 bases from J, the junction contained 13 bases not matched to a gene. The germline V gene encodes CDR1 MDHEN and CDR2 SYDVKM. The TCRbeta library was prepared with unique molecular identifiers. TCRdb re-called the PCR reads through MiXCR, storing one row per CDR3 protein. Of some 390,000 distinct CDR3 sequences listed, about a fifth are singletons. The TCR was taken from a human donor who donated a stem cell graft to a child with acute myeloid leukemia. V is TRBV28 and J is TRBJ2-5, with TRBD2 matching over 12 bases. Sequencing used PBMCs from the stem cell graft donor, obtained from the stem cell graft. The CDR3 here is CASSPRLAGEISETQYF. CDR3 nucleotides: TGTGCCAGCAGCCCGAGACTAGCGGGAGAAATTTCGGAGACCCAGTACTTC.